These 27 T cell receptor beta chains were all obtained from the same sample, sequenced in a study of cytomegalovirus exposure and HLA in healthy donors. PCR amplification relied on 60 Vbeta primers (plus 13 Jbeta primers). The table came from immunoSEQ multiplex PCR; TCRdb's copy has only in-frame clones and leaves some out. This repertoire shows approximately 83,000 clones, around 82% found once; its top ten account for around 2%. Sequencing was performed on PBMCs. The receptor set was obtained from a man younger than 30 in good health and CMV-seronegative.

V gene TRBV7-9 combines with J gene TRBJ2-7, with TRBD1 matching over 9 bases. CDR3 size: 15 residues. V dropped 5 bases and J dropped 3; count of bases not matched to a gene: 8. CDR1 is SEHNR and CDR2 is FQNEAQ in the germline V gene (reference sequence). The DNA of the CDR3 is TGTGCCAGCAGCCCGTCCGGGACAGGGAACTACGAGCAGTACTTC. Translating gives CASSPSGTGNYEQYF.

The J gene is TRBJ1-2, the V gene TRBV7-9; D perhaps matches TRBD1 (5 bases). The CDR3 runs 15 residues. Germline CDR1 and CDR2: SEHNR and FQNEAQ (reference sequence). Deletions cut 4 bases from V and 1 base from J, with 13 bases between. As DNA, the CDR3 is TGTGCCAGCAGCTCTCTATACGGGGGTAACTATGGCTACACCTTC. Amino acids: CASSSLYGGNYGYTF.

The gene calls are TRBV10-1 and TRBJ2-5; TRBD2 matches 10 bases. This CDR3 comprises 16 residues. The germline V gene encodes CDR1 WNHNN and CDR2 SYGVQD (reference sequence). V shed 0 bases and J 1 base; nucleotides not matched to a gene: 2. The CDR3 DNA is TGCGCCAGCAGTGAGTCTGCTAGCGGGGGCCAAGAGACCCAGTACTTC. It is translated as CASSESASGGQETQYF.

The rearrangement joins TRBV29-1 to TRBJ1-1; possible D gene TRBD1, 5 bases. The CDR3 spans 13 residues. Per germline, CDR1 SQVTM and CDR2 ANQGSEA. Deletions cut 3 bases from V and 1 base from J, with 9 bases between. The CDR3: CSVDRDWNTEAFF. CDR3 in DNA: TGCAGCGTTGATCGGGACTGGAACACTGAAGCTTTCTTT.

V and J are TRBV18 and TRBJ1-1, with 8 bases matching TRBD1. The CDR3 extends over 13 amino acids. V gave up 6 bases and J gave up 4 bases; unmatched junction bases: 4. Germline V lookup: CDR1 KGHSH, CDR2 LQKENI. CDR3 sequence (DNA): TGTGCCAGCTCTCGTACAGGGGGCACTGAAGCTTTCTTT. Encoded protein: CASSRTGGTEAFF.

The chain joins TRBV6-6 to TRBJ2-7, with 9 bases lining up with TRBD1. The germline V gene has CDR1 MNHNY and CDR2 SVGAGI (reference sequence). V gave up 6 bases and J gave up 5 bases; unmatched junction bases: 8. The CDR3 is 14 residues long. CDR3 residues: CASSLRTGAHEQYF. As DNA, the CDR3 is TGTGCCAGCAGCCTCCGGACAGGGGCCCACGAGCAGTACTTC.

The V and J genes are TRBV5-1 and TRBJ1-1, with 7 positions matching TRBD1. The germline V gene encodes CDR1 SGHRS and CDR2 YFSETQ. The J segment lost 1 base and the V segment lost 5 bases, leaving 5 bases of the junction unmatched. This CDR3 contains 14 residues. For the CDR3, the DNA is TGCGCCAGCAGGTCGGACAGGAGGAACACTGAAGCTTTCTTT. Encoded protein: CASRSDRRNTEAFF.

The gene calls are TRBV29-1 and TRBJ1-2, with D possibly matching TRBD1 (5 bases). Germline CDR1 SQVTM, CDR2 ANQGSEA. The CDR3 sequence is 14 residues long. V was pared by 0 bases and J by 4 bases, with 12 bases between. CDR3 sequence reads: CSVEERAGSYGYTF. Here the CDR3 DNA reads TGCAGCGTTGAAGAACGGGCAGGGTCCTATGGCTACACCTTC.

In this sample, this clone turned up once. The chain carries TRBV2 and TRBJ1-5; D is undetermined. In germline, CDR1 is SNHLY, CDR2 FYNNEI. V was trimmed by 8 bases and J by 6 bases, leaving 17 bases between them. The CDR3 totals 14 residues. The CDR3 bases are TGTGCCAGCGGTCTCGATCCCGAGATTCAGCCCCAGCATTTT. This encodes CASGLDPEIQPQHF.

The rearrangement links TRBV2 to TRBJ2-1; 11 bases fit TRBD2. The CDR3 runs 16 residues. Trimming removed 8 bases from V and 4 bases from J; junction bases left unmatched: 10. Germline V gene sequence: CDR1 SNHLY, CDR2 FYNNEI. The CDR3 DNA reads TGTGCCAGCGCAGGAATAGCGGGGGGGCTTTACAATGAGCAGTTCTTC. Amino acids: CASAGIAGGLYNEQFF.

This clone was found a few times. The genes are TRBV10-3 and TRBJ2-7; 7 nucleotides align to TRBD1. This CDR3 region has 15 residues. The junction had 12 bases not matched to a gene; V was cut back by 3 bases and J by 7 bases. Per germline, CDR1 ENHRY and CDR2 SYGVKD. The CDR3 here is CAISDPVTGFWEQYF. CDR3 coding DNA: TGTGCCATCAGTGACCCAGTGACAGGGTTTTGGGAGCAGTACTTC.

This clone appeared a few times. J is TRBJ1-1 and V is TRBV2; TRBD1 matches at 12 bases. V dropped 10 bases and J dropped 6; count of bases not matched to a gene: 6. Germline CDR1 and CDR2: SNHLY and FYNNEI. This CDR3 has 13 amino acids. The CDR3 DNA reads as TGTGCCACCTCGGGACAGGGGGCCTCTGAAGCTTTCTTT. Translating it yields CATSGQGASEAFF.

This chain joins TRBV2 and TRBJ2-1, with D perhaps matching TRBD2 (6 bases). This CDR3 comprises 13 residues. CDR1 is SNHLY, CDR2 FYNNEI, per germline. Trimming removed 5 bases at V and 7 bases at J, with 12 bases between. CDR3 DNA: TGTGCCAGCAGTTCGATGACTAGAAATGAGCAGTTCTTC. Its translation is CASSSMTRNEQFF.

This clone appeared a single time. The chain employs TRBV6-1 and TRBJ1-2; D gene ambiguous. Trimming left V 6 bases short and J 0 bases short, with 14 bases between. The CDR3 is 15 residues long. Germline lookup yields CDR1 MNHNS and CDR2 SASEGT. The CDR3 DNA follows: TGTGCCAGCAGCCAGGCTGCCTACCCTAACTATGGCTACACCTTC. This gives the protein CASSQAAYPNYGYTF.

The rearrangement uses TRBV10-2 and TRBJ1-5; tentatively, D is TRBD1 (6 bases). The V end lost 4 bases, the J end lost 0 bases, and 13 bases lay between the germline ends. The CDR3 is 16 amino acids. The V gene's germline CDR1 is WSHSY and CDR2 SAAADI. CDR3 DNA: TGCGCCAGCAGTGCGGACAGACCCCCTAGCAATCAGCCCCAGCATTTT. As protein: CASSADRPPSNQPQHF.

This clone was detected only a few times. The chain recombines TRBV10-3 with TRBJ1-1; D not certain. There are 13 residues in the CDR3. Looked up from germline, CDR1 is ENHRY and CDR2 is SYGVKD. V gave up 6 bases and J gave up 1 base, with 9 bases separating them. CDR3 sequence reads: CAIRQDSNTEAFF. Written as DNA, the CDR3 is TGTGCCATCAGGCAGGACTCGAACACTGAAGCTTTCTTT.

The genes are TRBV7-8 and TRBJ2-7, with 10 nucleotides matching TRBD2. The V gene's germline CDR1 is SGHVS and CDR2 FQNEAQ. This CDR3 region has 16 residues. V lost 0 bases and J lost 0; bases outside the gene matches: 2. The CDR3 DNA reads TGTGCCAGCAGCTTAGCGCTAGCGGGGGACTCCTACGAGCAGTACTTC. This sequence encodes CASSLALAGDSYEQYF.

V usage is TRBV18 and J usage is TRBJ1-2; D remains unclear. There are 17 residues in the CDR3. CDR1 is KGHSH, CDR2 LQKENI, per germline. V dropped 3 bases and J dropped 0 bases, with 17 bases sitting between them. CDR3 bases: TGTGCCAGCTCACCTCGCTCGTCCCCGGAGGCTAACTATGGCTACACCTTC. The encoded protein is CASSPRSSPEANYGYTF.

V is TRBV4-2 and J is TRBJ2-4, with D tentatively TRBD1 (5 bases). Germline loops: CDR1 LGHNA, CDR2 YNFKEQ. The CDR3 loop spans 17 amino acids. Trimming took 1 base from V and 1 from J, leaving 14 bases between them. The CDR3 loop is CASSQGTGTSAKNIQYF. The CDR3 DNA follows: TGTGCCAGCAGCCAAGGAACAGGCACCTCGGCCAAAAACATTCAGTACTTC.

The chain combines TRBV19 with TRBJ1-2; D not certain. The CDR3 is 13 residues long. Germline V CDR1 and CDR2: LNHDA, SQIVND (reference sequence). Trimming removed 6 bases at V and 5 bases at J, with 13 bases between. The CDR3 reads CASSPEGRYGYTF. For the CDR3, the DNA is TGTGCCAGTAGCCCCGAGGGCAGATATGGCTACACCTTC.

The chain uses TRBV19 and TRBJ1-5, with 7 bases matching TRBD1. CDR1 is LNHDA and CDR2 is SQIVND in the germline V gene (reference sequence). This CDR3 is 15 amino acids long. The J segment lost 4 bases and the V segment lost 6 bases, leaving 9 bases of the junction unmatched. CDR3 residues: CASRRSGTENQPQHF. The CDR3 DNA sequence: TGTGCCAGTAGACGGTCCGGGACAGAAAATCAGCCCCAGCATTTT. The entire variable domain, with the rest obtained from reference TRBV19 and TRBJ1-5, is as follows: DGGITQSPKYLFRKEGQNVTLSCEQNLNHDAMYWYRQDPGQGLRLIYYSQIVNDFQKGDIAEGYSVSREKKESFPLTVTSAQKNPTAFYLCASRRSGTENQPQHFGDGTRLSIL.

The V and J genes are TRBV5-6 and TRBJ1-2; tentative D call: TRBD1 (5 bases). From germline, CDR1 is SGHDT and CDR2 YYEEEE. Trimming left V 7 bases short and J 2 bases short, with 30 bases between. This CDR3 spans 19 amino acids. CDR3 sequence reads: CASQTIQGYSRVGNYGYTF. The CDR3, as DNA: TGTGCCAGCCAAACCATCCAGGGTTATTCCAGGGTTGGGAACTATGGCTACACCTTC.

The gene calls are TRBV4-1 and TRBJ2-7; D is perhaps TRBD2 (6 bases). CDR1 and CDR2 (germline): MGHRA, YSYEKL. CDR3 length: 15 residues. Trimming removed 2 bases at V and 0 bases at J, with 11 bases between. The CDR3 DNA follows: TGCGCCAGCAGCCAAAGGACTACCGACTCCTACGAGCAGTACTTC. This sequence encodes CASSQRTTDSYEQYF.

V usage is TRBV18 and J usage is TRBJ1-5; D gene ambiguous. CDR3 length: 13 residues. V shed 1 base and J shed 3 bases, with 4 bases lying between them. Germline V gene lookup returns CDR1 KGHSH and CDR2 LQKENI. CDR3 region: CASSPLYNQPQHF. The CDR3 DNA reads as TGTGCCAGCTCACCACTCTACAATCAGCCCCAGCATTTT. Looking up the rest from reference TRBV18 and TRBJ1-5 gives the full variable domain: NAGVMQNPRHLVRRRGQEARLRCSPMKGHSHVYWYRQLPEEGLKFMVYLQKENIIDESGMPKERFSAEFPKEGPSILRIQQVVRGDSAAYFCASSPLYNQPQHFGDGTRLSIL.

The chain is built from TRBV6-5 and TRBJ1-2; unclear D gene. Germline CDR1 and CDR2: MNHEY and SVGAGI. V was pared by 6 bases and J by 1 base, with 9 bases between. This CDR3 has 13 residues. In DNA, the CDR3 is TGTGCCAGCAGCACTTCAAGTAACTATGGCTACACCTTC. It specifies CASSTSSNYGYTF.

This clone was counted once. V usage is TRBV5-1 and J usage is TRBJ1-6, with 7 bases fitting TRBD1. Germline trimming cut 0 bases from V and 8 bases from J; bases unmatched to any gene: 5. Germline values: CDR1 SGHRS, CDR2 YFSETQ. This CDR3 spans 15 amino acids. As DNA, the CDR3 is TGCGCCAGCAGCTTGGGACAGGGCGATTATTCACCCCTCCACTTT. Amino acid sequence: CASSLGQGDYSPLHF.

The V call is TRBV6-5, the J call TRBJ1-1; 7 nucleotides agree with TRBD1. J was trimmed by 5 bases and V by 6 bases; bases with no gene match: 6. The CDR3 has 13 amino acids. Germline V lookup: CDR1 MNHEY, CDR2 SVGAGI. As DNA, the CDR3 is TGTGCCAGCAGCAGACAGGGAAGAACTGAAGCTTTCTTT. Translation: CASSRQGRTEAFF.